This T cell receptor (beta chain) was identified during a study of monozygotic twins with inflammatory bowel disease. There were eight separate reactions per sample in which cDNA was made. TCRdb re-called the 5' RACE reads; one entry per CDR3 protein, DNA not given. This repertoire comprises more than 300,000 distinct CDR3 sequences; its ten largest clones make up 2.6%. Notes on this clonotype: Its antigen remains unknown.

Study-level points and caveats: What may have added variability to patient repertoires is that immunosuppressive treatments differed. The analysis failed to separate different T cell subtypes.

Germline V gene lookup returns CDR1 LGHNA and CDR2 YNFKEQ. The CDR3 totals 15 residues. Sequenced input: blood. This TCR was sampled from a human donor with ulcerative colitis or Crohn's disease, or a healthy co-twin of an affected twin (not recorded which). The genes are TRBV4-2 and TRBJ1-6; TCRdb's D gene call, TRBD1, goes unchecked for lack of DNA. CDR3 residues: CASSQVGQGDSPLHF.